Following are 12 T cell receptor beta chains from one sample sequenced in a study of blood T cell repertoires in COVID-19. Repertoires were generated with immunoSEQ multiplex PCR, while TCRdb's copy carries only in-frame clones and drops some. The table lists about 130,000 clones, 75% to 90% of them singletons. Specimen: PBMCs or T cells enriched from blood (not recorded which). The receptors stem from a man between 25 and 39 years old who had recovered from COVID-19.

The rearrangement joins TRBV19 to TRBJ2-4, with D possibly being TRBD2 (6 bases). V gave up 3 bases and J gave up 8 bases, with 8 bases separating them. The CDR3 is 12 amino acids. Germline CDR1 LNHDA, CDR2 SQIVND (reference sequence). In nucleotides, the CDR3 is TGTGCCAGTAGTATGCGGGGAGACATTCAGTACTTC. This encodes CASSMRGDIQYF.

J is TRBJ2-3 and V is TRBV5-1; 7 bases are shared with TRBD2. V trimming: 5 bases; J trimming: 0 bases; junction bases outside the gene matches: 9. Looked up from germline, CDR1 is SGHRS and CDR2 is YFSETQ. This CDR3 spans 16 amino acids. Here the CDR3 reads CASSRTSVPSTDTQYF. Here the CDR3 DNA reads TGCGCCAGCAGTCGGACTAGTGTCCCTAGCACAGATACGCAGTATTTT.

The chain links TRBV6-5 to TRBJ1-2, with a weak D call TRBD1 (5 bases). The V end lost 6 bases, the J end lost 8 bases, and 16 bases lay between the germline ends. This CDR3 region has 13 residues. Looked up from germline, CDR1 is MNHEY and CDR2 is SVGAGI. CDR3 in DNA: TGTGCCAGCAGGCCGCCCACAGGTTTCGGCTACACCTTC. Translated, it gives CASRPPTGFGYTF.

This clone has just one count. The rearrangement links TRBV19 to TRBJ1-6; 9 bases are shared with TRBD1. CDR1 is LNHDA, CDR2 SQIVND, per germline (reference sequence). V gave up 4 bases and J gave up 0 bases; unmatched junction bases: 1. The CDR3 extends over 16 amino acids. CDR3 bases: TGTGCCAGTAGTACGACAGGGGGCTCCTATAATTCACCCCTCCACTTT. This encodes CASSTTGGSYNSPLHF.

V usage is TRBV25-1 and J usage is TRBJ2-7, with D maybe TRBD2 (5 bases). Germline loops: CDR1 MGHDK, CDR2 SYGVNS. V dropped 5 bases and J dropped 9 bases, with 26 bases sitting between them. The CDR3 is 16 residues long. CDR3 sequence: CASSLGLRPQEERQYF. The CDR3 DNA sequence: TGTGCCAGCAGTTTAGGTTTGAGACCCCAGGAGGAGAGGCAGTACTTC.

The chain has TRBV27 and TRBJ2-7, with D possibly being TRBD2 (6 bases). Per germline, CDR1 MNHEY and CDR2 SMNVEV (reference sequence). Trimming pared 8 bases from V and 6 bases from J, leaving 20 bases between. The CDR3 length is 14 residues. The CDR3: CASPRGVTSFEQYF. CDR3 in DNA: TGTGCCAGCCCTCGCGGGGTGACCTCTTTCGAGCAGTACTTC.

This clone has at least ten counts. This chain uses TRBV11-1 with TRBJ1-2, with D unresolved. Per germline, CDR1 SGHAT and CDR2 FQDESV (reference sequence). The CDR3 has 13 amino acids. Trimming cost V 5 bases and J 8 bases, with 15 bases left between them. The CDR3 DNA sequence: TGTGCCAGCAGCCTCTATCAGACGGGAGGCTACACCTTC. Its translation: CASSLYQTGGYTF.

The rearrangement joins TRBV6-4 to TRBJ1-3; D call uncertain. CDR1 is MRHNA and CDR2 is SNTAGT in the germline V gene. This CDR3 spans 17 amino acids. Between the trimmed V and J ends, which lost 4 bases and 0 bases, there was a span of 16 bases. The DNA for the CDR3 is TGTGCCAGCAGTGGCGGGGAGGCAGCGATCTCTGGAAACACCATATATTTT. Residues: CASSGGEAAISGNTIYF.

This rearrangement joins TRBV6-6 to TRBJ1-2; unclear D gene. V lost 0 bases and J lost 3, with 14 bases in between. CDR1 is MNHNY and CDR2 is SVGAGI in the germline V gene (reference sequence). The CDR3 covers 16 residues. CDR3 protein: CASSYSSPQVDYGYTF. The CDR3 DNA reads as TGTGCCAGCAGTTACTCGAGCCCCCAAGTGGACTATGGCTACACCTTC.

The chain is built from TRBV7-8 and TRBJ2-3, with D possibly being TRBD1 (5 bases). CDR3 length: 14 residues. Germline V gene data show CDR1 as SGHVS and CDR2 as FQNEAQ. Trimming took 5 bases from V and 6 from J, leaving 15 bases between them. The CDR3 DNA follows: TGTGCCAGCAGCATCATTGGGGCCGCTGATACGCAGTATTTT. Encoded protein: CASSIIGAADTQYF.

V gene TRBV6-1 combines with J gene TRBJ1-3, with unresolved D. Trimming took 1 base from V and 0 from J, leaving 10 bases between them. This CDR3 region has 16 residues. CDR1 is MNHNS, CDR2 SASEGT, per germline. This CDR3 is CASSEVVAYSGNTIYF. The CDR3 DNA is TGTGCCAGCAGTGAAGTGGTGGCTTACTCTGGAAACACCATATATTTT.

The chain joins TRBV28 to TRBJ1-5; 10 positions match TRBD1. This CDR3 comprises 15 residues. CDR1 is MDHEN, CDR2 SYDVKM, per germline. With V trimmed by 6 bases and J by 5 bases, 7 bases remained unmatched. In DNA, the CDR3 is TGTGCCAGCAGCATCTACGGGACAGGGGATCAGCCCCAGCATTTT. Encoded protein: CASSIYGTGDQPQHF.